This TCR beta chain was found in a study of blood T cells in healthy people across ages. Study-level findings and limits: Long-lived donors had more naive CD4+ cells and higher diversity than aged donors.

This clonotype was detected a few times. Its antigen is not identified. One end of the junction varies from germline; a read error may be responsible. It was with a sample-barcoded 5' primer and a J-beta primer mix that a second PCR of about 6 to 12 cycles was run. TCRdb re-analysed the 5' RACE reads in MiXCR, keeping a single row per CDR3 protein. The table shows approximately 770,000 distinct CDR3 sequences, with 55% to 70% occurring only once. Germline V gives CDR1 SNHLY, CDR2 FYNNEI. This CDR3 has 12 amino acids. Material: blood. The chain is built from TRBV2 and TRBJ2-7; D gene uncertain. The TCR was taken from a man aged 25-45 years in good health. The CDR3 DNA sequence: TGTGCCTCTACCCCGCACTCCCACGAGCAGTACTTC. It translates to CASTPHSHEQYF.